The 5 T cell receptor beta chains reported below all come from one sample, sequenced in a study of blood T cell repertoires in COVID-19. Profiling relied on immunoSEQ multiplex PCR, and the TCRdb table lists in-frame clones only, not all of them. Among over 150,000 clones listed, over 75% were seen once. The sample taken for sequencing was PBMCs or T cells enriched from blood (not recorded which). Receptor source: a woman in her forties or fifties who had recovered from COVID-19.

V is TRBV4-1 and J is TRBJ2-1; D unresolved. The CDR3 is 15 residues long. The V gene's germline CDR1 is MGHRA and CDR2 YSYEKL. V lost 0 bases and J 4 bases, leaving 10 bases between the germline ends. The CDR3 region has the DNA TGCGCCAGCAGCCAAGATCCCGTTAGATACAATGAGCAGTTCTTC. It is translated as CASSQDPVRYNEQFF.

This sequence joins TRBV28 and TRBJ1-5; D unclear. Germline CDR1 and CDR2: MDHEN and SYDVKM. The CDR3 contains 12 residues. V lost 6 bases, J lost 0 bases, and 3 bases lay in between. The CDR3 bases are TGTGCCAGCAGGTATAGCAATCAGCCCCAGCATTTT. It specifies CASRYSNQPQHF.

The V call is TRBV30, the J call TRBJ2-3, with TRBD2 matching over 15 bases. The CDR3 length is 14 residues. Germline CDR1 GTSNPN, CDR2 SVGIG (reference sequence). Unmatched junction bases numbered 7, after V lost 3 bases and J lost 12 bases. This CDR3 reads CAWSNPGLAGGQYF. The CDR3 coding sequence is TGTGCCTGGAGCAACCCGGGACTAGCGGGAGGACAGTATTTT. Supplemented by reference TRBV30 and TRBJ2-3, the full variable domain reads SQTIHQWPATLVQPVGSPLSLECTVEGTSNPNLYWYRQAAGRGLQLLFYSVGIGQISSEVPQNLSASRPQDRQFILSSKKLLLSDSGFYLCAWSNPGLAGGQYFGPGTRLTVL.

The chain combines TRBV2 with TRBJ1-2, with TRBD1 matching over 8 bases. Germline V gene data show CDR1 as SNHLY and CDR2 as FYNNEI. V lost 7 bases to trimming and J lost 4 bases; unmatched junction nucleotides: 5. The CDR3 is made up of 13 amino acids. CDR3 in amino acids: CASNVDRGYGYTF. Here the CDR3 DNA reads TGTGCCAGCAACGTAGACAGGGGCTATGGCTACACCTTC.

Written as DNA, the CDR3 is TGTGCCAGCAGCCAAGGCTCAGGGGATAATTCACCCCTCCACTTT. The encoded protein is CASSQGSGDNSPLHF. The chain is built from TRBV3-1 (or the pseudogene TRBV3-2) and TRBJ1-6, with D possibly being TRBD1 (6 bases). Trimming removed 1 base at V and 5 bases at J, with 9 bases between. CDR1 and CDR2 (germline): LGHDT, YNNKEL (reference sequence). The length of the CDR3 is 15 residues.